This T cell receptor (beta chain) comes out of a study of blood T cell repertoires in COVID-19. The CDR3 totals 16 residues. Trimming stripped 4 bases from V and 0 bases from J, with 14 bases between. Germline loops: CDR1 SGHNT, CDR2 YYREEE (reference sequence). Seattle's enrolled individuals joined amid active infection and were then monitored longitudinally. Authors' analysis steps: Cell counts per sample came from amplifying reference gene primers. Only in-frame clones appear in the TCRdb table, and some are missing; sequencing was by immunoSEQ multiplex PCR. D and trimming come from the DNA, and the V and J calls and clone size come from that table. Of fewer than 250,000 clones in the sample, around nine tenths were seen once.

Sequenced material: peripheral blood. The clonotype comes from a man in his thirties or forties with COVID-19, enrolled during active disease. The chain has TRBV5-4 and TRBJ1-3; D possibly corresponds to TRBD1 (6 bases). The CDR3 is CASSPDSLTSGNTIYF. CDR3 nucleotide sequence: TGTGCCAGCAGCCCGGACAGTTTAACCTCTGGAAACACCATATATTTT.